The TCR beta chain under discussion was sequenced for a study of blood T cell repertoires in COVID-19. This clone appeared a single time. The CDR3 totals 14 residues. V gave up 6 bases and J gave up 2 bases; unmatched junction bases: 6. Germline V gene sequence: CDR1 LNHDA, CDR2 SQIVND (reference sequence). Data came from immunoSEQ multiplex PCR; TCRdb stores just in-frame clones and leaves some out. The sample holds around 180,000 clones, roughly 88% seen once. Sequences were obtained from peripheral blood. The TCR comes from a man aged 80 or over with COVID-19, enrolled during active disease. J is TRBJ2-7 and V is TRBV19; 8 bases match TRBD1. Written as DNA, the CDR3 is TGTGCCAGTAGCCCGGGACAGGTAACCTACGAGCAGTACTTC. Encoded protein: CASSPGQVTYEQYF. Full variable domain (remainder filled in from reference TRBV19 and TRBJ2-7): DGGITQSPKYLFRKEGQNVTLSCEQNLNHDAMYWYRQDPGQGLRLIYYSQIVNDFQKGDIAEGYSVSREKKESFPLTVTSAQKNPTAFYLCASSPGQVTYEQYFGPGTRLTVT.